The next 8 T cell receptor beta chains were all read from a single sample in a study of T-cell memory formation after mild COVID-19. Using its own MiXCR run on the 5' RACE reads, TCRdb lists one record per CDR3 protein. The table has 200,000 or so distinct CDR3 sequences, just over 9.5% seen once; the top ten hold 3.5%. Source material: PBMCs or a T cell subset sorted from them (not recorded which). The receptors were sampled from a man between 18 and 29 years old who had mild COVID-19 (a few samples of this study predate the infection). Cell type and time point are not known.

The chain carries TRBV27 and TRBJ1-2; a possible D gene is TRBD1 (5 bases). The CDR3 contains 13 residues. Trimming took off 6 bases at V and 4 bases at J, with 12 bases between the two ends. From germline, CDR1 is MNHEY and CDR2 SMNVEV (reference sequence). Written as DNA, the CDR3 is TGTGCCAGCAGGGGGGGACTGATCTATGGCTACACCTTC. This translates into CASRGGLIYGYTF.

The chain has TRBV7-9 and TRBJ2-1; D is unresolved. The CDR3 loop spans 12 amino acids. Trimming took off 1 base at V and 14 bases at J, with 12 bases between the two ends. Germline CDR1 is SEHNR and CDR2 is FQNEAQ (reference sequence). DNA of the CDR3: TGTGCCAGCAGCTTAGTGGTAGCATCAGAGTTCTTC. Its translation is CASSLVVASEFF.

DNA for the CDR3: TGTGCCAGTAATCCCGCGACAGGGGTCGGCACAGATACGCAGTATTTT. This codes for CASNPATGVGTDTQYF. This chain uses TRBV19 with TRBJ2-3, with 8 bases aligning to TRBD1. Germline-derived CDR1 and CDR2 are LNHDA and SQIVND (reference sequence). V gave up 7 bases and J gave up 1 base; unmatched junction bases: 10. The CDR3 runs 16 residues.

This chain joins TRBV5-1 and TRBJ1-1, with TRBD1 identical over 9 bases. The CDR3 is 17 amino acids. After removal of 3 bases from V and 0 bases from J, the junction contained 9 bases not matched to a gene. CDR1 SGHRS and CDR2 YFSETQ come from the germline V gene. The CDR3 region has the DNA TGCGCCAGCAGCTGGGGACAGGGCCTTTTGGTGAACACTGAAGCTTTCTTT. Translation gives CASSWGQGLLVNTEAFF.

This clonotype was detected a few times. The chain has TRBV5-1 and TRBJ1-6, with D hard to call. CDR1 is SGHRS, CDR2 YFSETQ, per germline. The V gene lost 3 bases and the J gene lost 8 bases, with 18 bases spanning the gap. The CDR3 length is 16 residues. CDR3 protein: CASSYGRGVTDSPLHF. CDR3 DNA sequence: TGCGCCAGCAGCTATGGGCGGGGTGTAACGGATTCACCCCTCCACTTT. The full variable domain, rest sourced from reference TRBV5-1 and TRBJ1-6, is KAGVTQTPRYLIKTRGQQVTLSCSPISGHRSVSWYQQTPGQGLQFLFEYFSETQRNKGNFPGRFSGRQFSNSRSEMNVSTLELGDSALYLCASSYGRGVTDSPLHFGNGTRLTVT.

As to this clonotype: A junction end diverges from the germline sequence, so it may reflect a read error. V and J are TRBV5-1 and TRBJ1-1; D not certain. CDR1 is SGHRS, CDR2 YFSETQ, per germline. The CDR3 has 13 residues. The CDR3 coding sequence is TGCGCCAGCAGGGATCTCATGAAAACTGAAGCTTTCTTT. This translates into CASRDLMKTEAFF.

The chain joins TRBV9 to TRBJ2-7, with D perhaps TRBD1 (5 bases). The CDR3 covers 13 residues. V gave up 4 bases and J gave up 6 bases, with 14 bases separating them. Germline V gene sequence: CDR1 SGDLS, CDR2 YYNGEE. The CDR3 protein is CASSISQGSEQYF. Written as DNA, the CDR3 is TGTGCCAGCAGCATAAGTCAGGGAAGCGAGCAGTACTTC.

This clonotype was counted between two and nine times. V and J are TRBV5-1 and TRBJ2-5, with TRBD2 matching 11 bases. CDR1 and CDR2 (germline): SGHRS, YFSETQ. The J segment lost 3 bases and the V segment lost 5 bases, leaving 6 bases of the junction unmatched. The length of the CDR3 is 15 residues. The DNA for the CDR3 is TGCGCCAGCAGGCCGACTAGCGGGGCGAAAGAGACCCAGTACTTC. Its translation is CASRPTSGAKETQYF.